A selection of T cell receptor beta chains follows, all from one sample in a study of neoadjuvant nivolumab and ipilimumab in lung cancer. The repertoire was sequenced with immunoSEQ multiplex PCR; TCRdb's copy has only in-frame clones and lacks some. The profile shows 4,700 or so clones, over 60% of them singletons. This specimen was adjacent normal lung tissue, taken after neoadjuvant nivolumab, alone or with ipilimumab, at or shortly before surgery. These receptor sequences come from an adult with non-small cell lung cancer. Both conserved end residues are part of each CDR3. Each record gives: D gene, clone size, CDR3 length, J gene, V gene, CDR3 protein, CDR3 DNA. The D gene is left open where the match is weak. Size values are once, few and many counts, or a class for expanded clones, and some rows have none.

>TRBD1|few|15|TRBJ1-5|TRBV29-1
CSVVDRPDSNQPQHF
TGCAGCGTTGTGGACAGGCCCGATAGCAATCAGCCCCAGCATTTT
>-|-|14|TRBJ1-1|TRBV10-2
CASKGPSPNTEAFF
TGCGCCAGCAAGGGACCGTCGCCGAACACTGAAGCTTTCTTT
>-|-|17|TRBJ2-6|TRBV11-2
CASSLRGTAAGANVLTF
TGTGCCAGCAGCTTACGGGGAACGGCCGCTGGGGCCAACGTCCTGACTTTC
>TRBD2|-|17|TRBJ2-2|TRBV27
CASSLYFPGGSPGELFF
TGTGCCAGCAGTTTATATTTCCCGGGGGGAAGTCCCGGGGAGCTGTTTTTT
>TRBD2|-|16|TRBJ2-5|TRBV7-9
CASSSVAGGREETQYF
TGTGCCAGCAGCTCCGTGGCGGGGGGGAGAGAAGAGACCCAGTACTTC
>TRBD1|-|16|TRBJ1-6|TRBV19
CASIFYRGQDNSPLHF
TGTGCCAGTATCTTCTACCGGGGACAGGATAATTCACCCCTCCACTTT
>TRBD1|-|15|TRBJ1-5|TRBV6-1
CASSPMGQGNQPQHF
TGTGCCAGCAGCCCGATGGGACAGGGGAATCAGCCCCAGCATTTT
>-|-|13|TRBJ2-7|TRBV5-8
CASSRATEYEQYF
TGTGCCAGCAGCCGAGCGACCGAATACGAGCAGTACTTC
>TRBD1|few|16|TRBJ2-5|TRBV28
CASSSGTGGGMGTQYF
TGTGCCAGCAGTTCCGGGACAGGGGGCGGAATGGGGACCCAGTACTTC
>-|-|12|TRBJ2-1|TRBV29-1
CSVEDLGNEQFF
TGCAGCGTTGAAGATCTGGGGAATGAGCAGTTCTTC
>TRBD2|-|16|TRBJ2-2|TRBV15
CATSTGTSRNTGELFF
TGTGCCACCAGCACCGGGACTAGCAGGAACACCGGGGAGCTGTTTTTT
>TRBD1|-|15|TRBJ2-1|TRBV5-1
CASSSGTGAGNEQFF
TGCGCCAGCAGCTCCGGGACAGGGGCAGGCAATGAGCAGTTCTTC
>-|-|15|TRBJ2-3|TRBV29-1
CSVLGGSVGTDTQYF
TGCAGCGTTCTAGGGGGATCAGTTGGCACAGATACGCAGTATTTT
>-|-|14|TRBJ1-2|TRBV6-1
CASSVGQFNYGYTF
TGTGCCAGCAGTGTCGGACAGTTTAACTATGGCTACACCTTC
>-|once|15|TRBJ1-2|TRBV7-9
CASSFLGRRNYGYTF
TGTGCCAGCAGCTTTCTGGGCAGGCGGAACTATGGCTACACCTTC
>-|-|13|TRBJ2-2|TRBV5-1
CASSLWDTGELFF
TGCGCCAGCAGCTTATGGGATACCGGGGAGCTGTTTTTT
>-|-|16|TRBJ2-5|TRBV14
CASSQDTVSWGETQYF
TGTGCCAGCAGCCAAGATACAGTTTCCTGGGGAGAGACCCAGTACTTC
>TRBD2|-|16|TRBJ2-1|TRBV27
CASSPPSGGAYNEQFF
TGTGCCAGCAGTCCCCCTAGCGGGGGGGCTTACAATGAGCAGTTCTTC
>-|-|16|TRBJ1-2|TRBV7-2
CASRPDRLAITYGYTF
TGTGCCAGCAGACCAGACAGGCTAGCTATAACCTATGGCTACACCTTC
>TRBD1|once|15|TRBJ1-2|TRBV28
CASSSHRGSVYGYTF
TGTGCCAGCAGTTCCCACAGGGGGTCGGTCTATGGCTACACCTTC
>-|-|11|TRBJ1-1|TRBV20-1
CSADDKAGAFF
TGCAGTGCTGACGACAAGGCAGGAGCTTTCTTT
>-|few|15|TRBJ2-3|TRBV7-2
CASTQLLGGADTQYF
TGTGCCAGCACTCAACTTTTGGGGGGGGCCGATACGCAGTATTTT
>-|-|16|TRBJ1-4|TRBV7-8
CASSLGRQVYNEKLFF
TGTGCCAGCAGCTTAGGCAGACAGGTGTATAATGAAAAACTGTTTTTT
>-|-|12|TRBJ1-6|TRBV7-2
CASTFGGMALHF
TGTGCCAGCACCTTCGGGGGAATGGCCCTCCACTTT
>TRBD1|few|19|TRBJ2-7|TRBV5-1
CASSLLPGQFNPRGYEQYF
TGCGCCAGCAGCTTGCTTCCGGGACAGTTTAATCCAAGGGGCTACGAGCAGTACTTC
>TRBD1|few|13|TRBJ1-5|TRBV2
CASTRTGGQPQHF
TGTGCCAGCACCCGGACAGGGGGTCAGCCCCAGCATTTT
>-|-|12|TRBJ1-1|TRBV14
CASSQDFTEAFF
TGTGCCAGCAGCCAAGATTTCACTGAAGCTTTCTTT
>TRBD2|-|16|TRBJ2-1|TRBV7-6
CASSNLPAGGYNEQFF
TGTGCCAGCAGCAACCTTCCCGCGGGGGGGTACAATGAGCAGTTCTTC
>-|-|13|TRBJ1-2|TRBV4-3
CASSHPGGTVYTF
TGCGCCAGCAGCCACCCCGGGGGTACAGTCTACACCTTC
>TRBD1|-|13|TRBJ2-3|TRBV7-7
CASSSDRGDTQYF
TGTGCCAGCAGCTCGGACAGGGGGGATACGCAGTATTTT
>TRBD1|-|15|TRBJ2-7|TRBV28
CASSLTGMGSYEQYF
TGTGCCAGCAGCCTGACAGGGATGGGCTCCTACGAGCAGTACTTC
>-|once|12|TRBJ2-2|TRBV25-1
CASGKGTGELFF
TGTGCCAGCGGCAAGGGAACCGGGGAGCTGTTTTTT
>TRBD1|-|16|TRBJ1-5|TRBV5-6
CASSNRQGYSNQPQHF
TGTGCCAGCAGCAACCGACAGGGTTATAGCAATCAGCCCCAGCATTTT
>-|-|14|TRBJ1-1|TRBV5-6
CASSSLGGNTEAFF
TGTGCCAGCAGCTCCCTAGGGGGGAACACTGAAGCTTTCTTT
>TRBD1|few|15|TRBJ2-7|TRBV7-9
CASSLARTGEYEQYF
TGTGCCAGCAGCTTAGCGCGGACAGGGGAATACGAGCAGTACTTC
>-|-|13|TRBJ1-5|TRBV19
CATRKTAHQPQHF
TGTGCCACTCGGAAGACTGCGCATCAGCCCCAGCATTTT
>TRBD2|-|16|TRBJ2-3|TRBV7-8
CASSLASQRGGDTQYF
TGTGCCAGCAGCTTAGCGAGCCAGCGGGGGGGTGATACGCAGTATTTT
>-|-|15|TRBJ2-1|TRBV6-1
CASSVSPTDRREQFF
TGTGCCAGCAGTGTGTCGCCAACCGATCGACGGGAGCAGTTCTTC
>-|-|13|TRBJ1-2|TRBV6-5
CASSTHRSGGYTF
TGTGCCAGCAGTACACATCGTAGCGGTGGCTACACCTTC
>-|-|14|TRBJ2-5|TRBV6-5
CASRRLGEMETQYF
TGTGCCAGCAGGCGACTGGGGGAGATGGAGACCCAGTACTTC
>-|-|15|TRBJ1-1|TRBV19
CASSPPGRLNTEAFF
TGTGCCAGTAGTCCACCGGGACGGCTGAACACTGAAGCTTTCTTT
>-|-|14|TRBJ1-5|TRBV4-3
CASSQGRGGQPQHF
TGCGCCAGCAGCCAAGGTAGAGGGGGTCAGCCCCAGCATTTT
>-|-|15|TRBJ1-1|TRBV6-6
CASSYQGPSNTEAFF
TGTGCCAGCAGTTACCAGGGCCCCTCGAACACTGAAGCTTTCTTT
>-|-|11|TRBJ2-1|TRBV10-3
CAIRETRGEFF
TGTGCCATCAGAGAGACAAGGGGAGAGTTCTTC
>-|-|15|TRBJ2-1|TRBV9
CASSRGGSSYNEQFF
TGTGCCAGCAGCCGAGGGGGGAGCTCCTACAATGAGCAGTTCTTC
>TRBD1|-|16|TRBJ1-2|TRBV9
CASTDSPDRELYGYTF
TGTGCCAGCACCGACTCACCGGACAGGGAACTCTATGGCTACACCTTC
>-|once|14|TRBJ1-2|TRBV10-2
CASREDSYNYGYTF
TGCGCCAGCAGGGAGGACAGCTACAACTATGGCTACACCTTC
>TRBD1|-|15|TRBJ2-5|TRBV5-5
CASSLGDRVIETQYF
TGTGCCAGCAGCTTGGGAGACAGGGTGATTGAGACCCAGTACTTC
>-|-|14|TRBJ1-6|TRBV28
CASSLGSTNSPLHF
TGTGCCAGCAGTTTAGGTAGTACAAATTCACCCCTCCACTTT
>-|-|13|TRBJ2-3|TRBV27
CASSWSPGNTQYF
TGTGCCAGCAGTTGGAGTCCTGGGAATACGCAGTATTTT
>TRBD1|-|13|TRBJ2-7|TRBV5-6
CASIVNRGHEQYF
TGTGCCAGCATAGTTAACAGGGGACACGAGCAGTACTTC